Listed below are T cell receptor beta chains from one sample, sequenced in a study of shared clonotypes between healthy human individuals. Clones were read by immunoSEQ multiplex PCR, and TCRdb kept only the in-frame ones, dropping some. This sample yields roughly 2,000,000 clones, of which around 93% are seen a single time; around 1.7% belongs to the top ten. The sequenced sample was naive CD8+ T cells from PBMCs. The receptors stem from a man in his late teens or twenties in good health. Some clones in this sample may be carry-over from other donors' samples. Each CDR3 is given with its conserved first and last residue. A D gene is named only where the DNA matches it firmly. Clone size is shown for a subset of rows, as once, few, many or a class of expanded clone.

D	V	size	J	DNA	CDR3
NA	TRBV27	once	TRBJ2-1	TGTGCCAGCAGCACCCTCTCCGTTCGTGGGGAGGGGGACAATGAGCAGTTCTTC	CASSTLSVRGEGDNEQFF
NA	TRBV5-5	NA	TRBJ2-7	TGTGCCAGCAGCTTGCCTCTAGCAACCTACGAGCAGTACTTC	CASSLPLATYEQYF
TRBD1	TRBV6-5	NA	TRBJ2-7	TGTGCCAGCAGTCTGACAGGGAGCCCCTACGAGCAGTACTTC	CASSLTGSPYEQYF
NA	TRBV28	NA	TRBJ2-2	TGTGCCAGCAGTTTTACTGGGGAGCTGTTTTTT	CASSFTGELFF
NA	TRBV4-1	NA	TRBJ1-2	TGCGCCAGCAGCAGGGAAGGGCTCTATGGCTACACCTTC	CASSREGLYGYTF
NA	TRBV19	NA	TRBJ2-1	TGTGCCAGTAGTATAACAGGAAGCAACAATGAGCAGTTCTTC	CASSITGSNNEQFF
TRBD2	TRBV10-3	NA	TRBJ2-3	TGTGCCATCAGTGAGGCGGGACTAGCGGGAGCGGGCGATACGCAGTATTTT	CAISEAGLAGAGDTQYF
TRBD1	TRBV28	NA	TRBJ2-7	TGTGCCAGCAGTGCCGGGACAGGCTACGAGCAGTACTTC	CASSAGTGYEQYF
NA	TRBV19	NA	TRBJ2-1	TGTGCCAGTAGTATTTACCAGGGCTTCAATGAGCAGTTCTTC	CASSIYQGFNEQFF
NA	TRBV30	NA	TRBJ2-7	TGTGCCTGGAGCGTCCCGGCGGCCTTGGAGCAGTACTTC	CAWSVPAALEQYF
TRBD1	TRBV27	NA	TRBJ2-1	TGTGCCAGCACCGGGACAGGGTCTTTCAATGAGCAGTTCTTC	CASTGTGSFNEQFF
NA	TRBV7-9	NA	TRBJ1-3	TGTGCCAGCAGCGACCCCCGGGCCCGCTCTGGAAACACCATATATTTT	CASSDPRARSGNTIYF
NA	TRBV7-9	NA	TRBJ1-2	TGTGCCAGCAGCTCCGACATTAACTATGGCTACACCTTC	CASSSDINYGYTF
NA	TRBV27	once	TRBJ2-7	TGTGCCAGCAGTTGGGGGAGTAGGTACGAGCAGTACTTC	CASSWGSRYEQYF
NA	TRBV5-1	once	TRBJ2-5	TGCGCCAGCAGCTTGGTGAGCGTTCGGGATCGTGAGACCCAGTACTTC	CASSLVSVRDRETQYF
TRBD2	TRBV7-2	NA	TRBJ2-7	TGTGCCAGCAGCTGGACTAGCGGCGTCTCCTACGAGCAGTACTTC	CASSWTSGVSYEQYF
NA	TRBV27	NA	TRBJ2-3	TGTGCCAGCAGTCTCCAGTGGGGGCTGGTCAGCACAGATACGCAGTATTTT	CASSLQWGLVSTDTQYF
TRBD1	TRBV12-5	NA	TRBJ2-7	TGTGCTAGTGGTTTGCCTCGACCGGGACAGGGGACCTACGAGCAGTACTTC	CASGLPRPGQGTYEQYF
TRBD1	TRBV6-5	NA	TRBJ2-1	TGTGCCAGCAGTTTTGAGGGGGCCTCCTACAATGAGCAGTTCTTC	CASSFEGASYNEQFF
NA	TRBV28	NA	TRBJ2-1	TGTGCCAGCAGTTTATCAGGGGACGATGAGCAGTTCTTC	CASSLSGDDEQFF
NA	TRBV27	NA	TRBJ2-1	TGTGCCAGCAGAAGGTCAGGTTACAATGAGCAGTTCTTC	CASRRSGYNEQFF
NA	TRBV27	NA	TRBJ1-2	TGTGCCAGCAGTTTAAGGATCACTAACTATGGCTACACCTTC	CASSLRITNYGYTF
TRBD2	TRBV19	NA	TRBJ2-1	TGTGCCAGTAGTTGGGGGACTAGCGGCCCTCAGGGCGATGAGCAGTTCTTC	CASSWGTSGPQGDEQFF